Each of the 16 T cell receptor beta chains below was sequenced from the same sample in a study of T cells in Graves' hyperthyroidism and ophthalmopathy. RNA transcripts provided the source from which TCR beta CDR3 regions were amplified. HTBI primers were used for first-round RT-PCR of the TCR CDR3. TCRdb processed the multiplex PCR reads anew with MiXCR; each CDR3 protein has one entry. The sample shows about 520,000 distinct CDR3 sequences, roughly a quarter of them seen only once. The sequenced sample consisted of blood. The receptors derive from a woman aged 25 to 39 with Graves' ophthalmopathy.

This clonotype was detected many times. The chain uses TRBV25-1 and TRBJ1-1; no clear D gene. The length of the CDR3 is 16 residues. The germline CDR1 and CDR2 sequences are MGHDK and SYGVNS. V was shortened by 3 bases and J by 1 base, with 15 bases between the two germline ends. The CDR3 reads CASSDPYSRGNTEAFF. DNA for the CDR3: TGTGCCAGCAGTGACCCTTATTCTCGGGGGAACACTGAAGCTTTCTTT.

The CDR3 DNA is TGTGCCAGCAGTGAATTCGGCTCTGGGGCCAACGTCCTGACTTTC. It is translated as CASSEFGSGANVLTF. This sequence joins TRBV25-1 and TRBJ2-6, with D hard to call. Germline CDR1 is MGHDK and CDR2 is SYGVNS. With 1 base removed from V and 0 bases from J, the gap between germline ends came to 4 bases. The CDR3 consists of 15 residues. Full variable domain (remainder filled in from reference TRBV25-1 and TRBJ2-6): EADIYQTPRYLVIGTGKKITLECSQTMGHDKMYWYQQDPGMELHLIHYSYGVNSTEKGDLSSESTVSRIRTEHFPLTLESARPSHTSQYLCASSEFGSGANVLTFGAGSRLTVL.

Many counts were recorded for this clonotype. The chain recombines TRBV6-5 with TRBJ2-7; possible D gene TRBD2, 6 bases. Germline CDR1 MNHEY, CDR2 SVGAGI. The CDR3 is 15 amino acids. The V end was cut by 0 bases, the J end by 7 bases, with 16 bases between. This CDR3 reads CASSYSLGEAGEQYF. The CDR3 DNA reads as TGTGCCAGCAGTTACTCGCTCGGGGAGGCGGGGGAGCAGTACTTC.

In this sample, this clonotype turned up many times. V gene TRBV7-2 combines with J gene TRBJ1-5, with D unresolved. V was clipped by 5 bases and J by 6 bases, with 11 bases between them. Germline V gene sequence: CDR1 SGHTA, CDR2 FQGNSA. The CDR3 contains 13 residues. This CDR3 is CASSGRGGQPQHF. The CDR3 DNA reads TGTGCCAGCAGCGGACGGGGAGGTCAGCCCCAGCATTTT.

CDR3 region: CASSPPELVGSYEQYF. In DNA, the CDR3 is TGTGCCAGCAGTCCTCCTGAGTTGGTGGGGAGTTACGAGCAGTACTTC. This rearrangement joins TRBV25-1 to TRBJ2-7, with a possible D match to TRBD2 (5 bases). Germline V lookup: CDR1 MGHDK, CDR2 SYGVNS. V was cut by 5 bases and J by 4 bases, with 21 bases left in between. This CDR3 region has 16 residues.

This clonotype was seen repeatedly, ten times or more. V and J are TRBV11-3 and TRBJ2-7, with D possibly called TRBD1 or TRBD2 (6 bases each). Germline CDR1 is SGHNT and CDR2 is YENEEA. Trimming stripped 5 bases from V and 6 bases from J, with 20 bases between. This CDR3 has 15 amino acids. This chain's CDR3 is CASSPEFGGQGEQYF. The CDR3 nucleotides are TGTGCCAGCAGCCCGGAATTTGGGGGGCAGGGCGAGCAGTACTTC.

This clonotype was picked up many times. The V and J genes are TRBV20-1 and TRBJ2-3; D unclear. V gave up 3 bases and J gave up 1 base, with 2 bases separating them. The CDR3 covers 11 residues. Germline V gene lookup returns CDR1 DFQATT and CDR2 SNEGSKA (reference sequence). CDR3 in DNA: TGCAGTGCTAGCGGCACAGATACGCAGTATTTT. This gives the protein CSASGTDTQYF.

The sample holds a few counts of this clonotype. The rearrangement uses TRBV12-5 and TRBJ1-1; D is ambiguous. CDR1 is LGHNT and CDR2 is FRNRAP in the germline V gene. CDR3 length: 14 amino acids. Trimming took 1 base from V and 11 from J, leaving 17 bases between them. CDR3 bases: TGTGCTAGTGGTTTGGCAGTTCAAGGAGGTGTTGCTTTCTTT. Its translation is CASGLAVQGGVAFF. The full variable domain, its missing parts supplied by reference TRBV12-5 and TRBJ1-1, is DARVTQTPRHKVTEMGQEVTMRCQPILGHNTVFWYRQTMMQGLELLAYFRNRAPLDDSGMPKDRFSAEMPDATLATLKIQPSEPRDSAVYFCASGLAVQGGVAFFGQGTRLTVV.

Many counts were recorded for this clonotype. This chain connects TRBV7-2 to TRBJ2-7; TRBD1 might be the D (6 bases). Trimming shortened V by 3 bases and J by 0 bases, and 9 bases separated the two germline ends. This CDR3 has 14 residues. Germline V gene data show CDR1 as SGHTA and CDR2 as FQGNSA. CDR3 in DNA: TGTGCCAGCAGCTTGGACAGTACCTCCTACGAGCAGTACTTC. Translated, it gives CASSLDSTSYEQYF.

The gene calls are TRBV7-2 and TRBJ2-1; the match to TRBD2 covers 9 bases. Germline V gene sequence: CDR1 SGHTA, CDR2 FQGNSA. There are 16 residues in the CDR3. Losses at the gene ends were 4 bases for V and 5 bases for J; bases not matched to a gene: 9. The CDR3 DNA reads TGTGCCAGCAGCTCTAGCGGGACCAGCCTTCACAATGAGCAGTTCTTC. This encodes CASSSSGTSLHNEQFF. The full variable domain, in which reference TRBV7-2 and TRBJ2-1 provide the parts outside the CDR3, is GAGVSQSPSNKVTEKGKDVELRCDPISGHTALYWYRQSLGQGLEFLIYFQGNSAPDKSGLPSDRFSAERTGGSVSTLTIQRTQQEDSAVYLCASSSSGTSLHNEQFFGPGTRLTVL.

The chain has TRBV6-2 or TRBV6-3 and TRBJ1-5; weak D call: TRBD1 (5 bases). V gave up 7 bases and J gave up 6 bases, with 13 bases separating them. The germline gives CDR1 MNHEY, CDR2 SVGEGT. The CDR3 has 13 residues. CDR3 DNA sequence: TGTGCCAGCACCTTTGGGGGAGGTCAGCCCCAGCATTTT. This gives the protein CASTFGGGQPQHF.

This clonotype has a handful of counts. The CDR3, as DNA: TGTGCCTGGGGTTCAGACAGGGGCAATCAGCCCCAGCATTTT. Its protein product is CAWGSDRGNQPQHF. The chain has TRBV30 and TRBJ1-5; 7 bases align to TRBD1. This CDR3 is built from 14 residues. Trimming took 5 bases from V and 2 from J; bases not matched to a gene: 6. Germline V CDR1 and CDR2: GTSNPN, SVGIG (reference sequence).

This clonotype appeared many times. J is TRBJ1-1 and V is TRBV29-1, with TRBD1 matching over 8 bases. Per germline, CDR1 SQVTM and CDR2 ANQGSEA. Trimming at V came to 3 bases and at J to 5 bases, leaving 5 bases not matched to a gene. CDR3 length: 13 residues. For the CDR3, the DNA is TGCAGCGTTGACACAGGGGGAGAAACTGAAGCTTTCTTT. As protein: CSVDTGGETEAFF.

This chain joins TRBV9 and TRBJ2-6; D is uncertain. This CDR3 is 16 amino acids long. V dropped 0 bases and J dropped 0 bases, with 7 bases sitting between them. Germline V gene data show CDR1 as SGDLS and CDR2 as YYNGEE. CDR3 residues: CASSVVGGSGANVLTF. The CDR3 DNA is TGTGCCAGCAGCGTAGTAGGCGGCTCTGGGGCCAACGTCCTGACTTTC.

There are a few counts of this clonotype. The chain is built from TRBV6-2 or TRBV6-3 and TRBJ1-2; TRBD1 agrees at 9 bases. This CDR3 has 13 residues. Germline V gene data show CDR1 as MNHEY and CDR2 as SVGEGT. With 5 bases clipped from V and 10 bases from J, the junction kept 8 bases outside the gene matches. CDR3 nucleotide sequence: TGTGCCAGCAGTCAGTCCGGACAGGGGATCTACACCTTC. It codes for CASSQSGQGIYTF.

This clonotype was recorded many times. The chain couples TRBV2 to TRBJ1-2; TRBD1 matches 8 bases. The CDR3 is 13 residues long. The junction had 6 bases not matched to a gene; V was cut back by 6 bases and J by 6 bases. Germline CDR1 is SNHLY and CDR2 is FYNNEI. The CDR3 sequence: CASRAGGDDGYTF. The CDR3 DNA follows: TGTGCCAGCAGGGCAGGGGGCGACGATGGCTACACCTTC.